This T cell receptor beta chain originates from a study of T-cell memory formation after mild COVID-19 (dated by TCRdb to about 2021). For context, the study as a whole: Most TCR sequence clusters were specific to one of the two donors. In a couple of donors, T-cell clones that expanded and contracted after mild COVID-19 were tracked by sequencing TCRalpha and TCRbeta repertoires over time. The cohort was made up of two young adult volunteers, one female and one male, who were previously healthy. General conclusions and limits of the study: Some responding clones were found in pre-infection memory, which suggests that pre-existing cross-reactive memory T cells took part in the SARS-CoV-2 response. Contracting CD4+ clones appeared mostly in the CM and EM memory subsets, whereas CD8+ clones were enriched in EMRA. Only a couple of mild cases were covered in the study, and larger cohorts including severe cases with pre-infection samples were considered necessary. From day 15 to 85, contracting clones showed balanced CD4/CD8 phenotypes, whereas a second wave of clones that expanded from day 15 to 37 leaned towards CD4+. SARS-CoV-2 specificity of the second-wave clones peaking on day 37 was not confirmed.

Notes on this clonotype: Its binding antigen is unknown. No clone much larger than this one lies a single base away; base qualities are absent.

Including the terminal cysteine and phenylalanine, the CDR3 comprises 14 residues. The read is trimmed to its CDR3 DNA, 42 bases read in frame from base 1. The germline V gene specifies MGHRA as CDR1 and YSYEKL as CDR2. V trim: 3 bases; J trim: 1 base; unmatched bases: 2. PBMCs were isolated by Ficoll-Paque density gradient centrifugation. These reads were obtained on an Illumina NovaSeq 6000. TCRalpha and TCRbeta cDNA libraries were built by 5'RACE with constant-segment primers, adding sample barcodes and unique molecular identifiers. RNA was extracted from every sample with Trizol reagent. Amplification of the libraries took two PCR steps, and the second step added a second sample barcode plus Illumina TruSeq adapters. The libraries were sequenced on an Illumina NovaSeq using 2 x 150 bp paired-end reads. The authors processed their data as follows. Demultiplexing of reads and collapsing into UMI-guided consensus sequences were performed with migec v1.2.7. Using mixcr v2.1.11, the UMI consensuses were aligned to TRA and TRB V and J templates and assembled into clonotypes. A clonotype was counted as expanded or contracted only when both edgeR and NoisET called the clonotype significant, with the noise models trained on biological replicates. For edgeR calls, the thresholds were a false discovery rate-adjusted p below 0.01 and a log2 fold-change of 1. As an exploratory analysis of dynamics, PCA with hierarchical clustering was applied to max-normalized trajectories of the 1000 most abundant clonotypes. Separately sequenced CD4+ and CD8+ repertoires were used to assign a CD4 or CD8 phenotype to each responding clone. The public sequencing data were trimmed at Q25 with fastp and processed into clonotypes with MiXCR by TCRdb, which kept only in-frame beta chains. Identical CDR3 proteins give one entry, which carries the most common genes and DNA. Clone size and V and J calls follow TCRdb, not the original study. Here the sample has approximately 260,000 distinct CDR3 sequences; around 15% occur a single time. The leading ten clones occupy 22% of the sample.

This chain joins TRBV4-1 to TRBJ1-1; 7 middle bases align to TRBD1. Sample: PBMCs or a T cell subset sorted from them (not recorded which). The receptor was isolated from a man between 18 and 35 years old who had mild COVID-19 (a few samples of this study predate the infection). The sample titles of this study are shuffled in the database, so cell type and time point are left out; the donor was told from shared clones. The nucleotide sequence is given as TGCGCCAGCAGCCATTCAGGGGGGAACACTGAAGCTTTCTTT. Its coded protein is CASSHSGGNTEAFF.